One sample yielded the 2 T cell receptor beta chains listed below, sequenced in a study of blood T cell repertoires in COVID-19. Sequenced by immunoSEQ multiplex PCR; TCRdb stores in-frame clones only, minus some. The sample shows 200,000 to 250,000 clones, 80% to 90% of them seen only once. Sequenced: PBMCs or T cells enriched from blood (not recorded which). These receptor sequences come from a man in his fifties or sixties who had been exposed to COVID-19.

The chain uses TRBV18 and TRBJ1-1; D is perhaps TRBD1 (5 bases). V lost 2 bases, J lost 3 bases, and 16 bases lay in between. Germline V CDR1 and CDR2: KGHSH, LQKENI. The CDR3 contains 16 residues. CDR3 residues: CASSPAMWGGDTEAFF. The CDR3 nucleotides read TGTGCCAGCTCACCAGCGATGTGGGGCGGGGACACTGAAGCTTTCTTT.

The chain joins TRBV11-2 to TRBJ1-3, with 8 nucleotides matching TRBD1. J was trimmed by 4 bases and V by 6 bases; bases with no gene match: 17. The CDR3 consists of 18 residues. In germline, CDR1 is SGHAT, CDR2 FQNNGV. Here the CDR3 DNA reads TGTGCCAGCAGACATACGCCCTGGACAGGGTTGAGAGGAAACACCATATATTTT. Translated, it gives CASRHTPWTGLRGNTIYF.